The present TCR beta chain was sequenced within a study of T cells in narcolepsy. Across the study: Healthy controls were enrolled alongside patients with narcolepsy type 1 or type 2.

Assay used: immunoSEQ multiplex PCR; TCRdb lists only in-frame clones, some missing. The table lists around 19,000 clones, roughly four fifths of them singletons. Concerning this clone itself: Its antigen is as yet unknown.

Study-level findings and limits: Healthy controls reportedly lacked the autoreactive clonotypes serially found in patients' blood. In some patient and control memory CD4+ samples, autoreactive clones were absent. Autoreactive HCRT-specific and TRIB2-specific clonotypes were marked in same-patient CSF-versus-blood CD4+ comparisons.

The sequencing sample was made of memory (CD45RA-) CD4+ T cells from blood. The TCR was taken from a human donor in good health.

The CDR3 here is CASSLASRGREQFF. CDR3 in DNA: TGTGCCAGCAGCTTGGCAAGCCGCGGCCGTGAGCAGTTCTTC. J is TRBJ2-1 and V is TRBV13, with D hard to call. Germline values: CDR1 PRHDT, CDR2 FYEKMQ (reference sequence). Trimming stripped 3 bases from V and 9 bases from J, with 15 bases between. The CDR3 is made up of 14 amino acids.